This is a list of T cell receptor beta chains from one sample in a study of breast tumors, draining lymph nodes, adjacent tissues. Each CDR3 protein gets one entry after TCRdb re-called the multiplex PCR reads with MiXCR. The repertoire consists of a few hundred thousand distinct CDR3 sequences, with under 40% occurring once and the leading ten covering 3% to 4%. What was sequenced was axillary lymph node tissue. These receptors originate from a female donor with breast cancer. Some clones in this sample may be carry-over from other donors' samples. The CDR3 runs from the conserved cysteine through the conserved F or W. D genes are given only for firm matches.

V gene	CDR3 length	J gene	D gene	CDR3 protein
TRBV6-1	15	TRBJ1-3	-	CASSSLRSSGNTIYF
TRBV20-1	13	TRBJ2-1	-	CSLSGSTRVEQFF
TRBV7-8	12	TRBJ2-1	-	CASSLVTYEQFF
TRBV7-3	15	TRBJ2-5	TRBD1	CASSSGGGQAETQYF
TRBV2	11	TRBJ2-1	TRBD2	CASSVSGVQFF
TRBV27	15	TRBJ1-4	-	CASSPRTAYNEKLFF
TRBV12-3/TRBV12-4	16	TRBJ2-3	TRBD2	CASTPFRGRATDTQYF
TRBV10-1	15	TRBJ2-3	-	CVSSESPLSADTQYF
TRBV28	15	TRBJ2-3	TRBD2	CASSFLAGGTDTQYF
TRBV20-1	15	TRBJ2-1	TRBD2	CSARDTSGRAGSQFF
TRBV24-1	14	TRBJ2-1	TRBD1	CAASDTGGYNEQFF
TRBV18	15	TRBJ1-6	TRBD1	CASSPYRGSDSPLHF
TRBV6-5	14	TRBJ2-4	-	CASSHVRGGNIQYF
TRBV7-2	16	TRBJ1-1	-	CASSLQGTLLNTEAFF
TRBV5-1	23	TRBJ1-2	TRBD1	CASSSNSWDSYFRGEWANYGYTF
TRBV5-5	14	TRBJ1-4	-	CASSLGDAGEKLFF
TRBV7-2	20	TRBJ1-4	TRBD1	CASSLRGTGGFRATNEKLFF
TRBV5-6	18	TRBJ1-3	TRBD1	CASSYDRDRGFAGNTIYF
TRBV4-3	17	TRBJ1-6	TRBD1	CASSHDTGQGVGSPLHF
TRBV19	13	TRBJ2-5	-	CARGQGLQETQYF
TRBV7-6	13	TRBJ1-5	-	CASSHRGNQPQHF
TRBV11-2	11	TRBJ1-2	TRBD1	CASRGSRGYTF
TRBV12-3/TRBV12-4	16	TRBJ1-5	TRBD1	CASSKSVGTGDQPQHF
TRBV9	14	TRBJ2-7	-	CASSVAERSYEQYF
TRBV15	15	TRBJ2-3	-	CATSDRTAWPDTQYF
TRBV12-3/TRBV12-4	16	TRBJ2-3	-	CASSLGRGGGGDTQYF
TRBV10-2	13	TRBJ1-3	-	CASSGQLGNTIYF
TRBV5-4	18	TRBJ2-1	-	CASSLVLRVGSSYNEQFF
TRBV20-1	16	TRBJ2-3	-	CSARDRWESVTDTQYF
TRBV4-3	15	TRBJ1-4	-	CASSQGGRGSEKLFF
TRBV12-3/TRBV12-4	15	TRBJ2-3	TRBD2	CASSLVTSEGDTQYF
TRBV4-2	16	TRBJ2-1	TRBD2	CASSQGAGGRGNEQFF
TRBV18	16	TRBJ1-5	TRBD1	CASSLAGTGGFQPQHF
TRBV29-1	13	TRBJ1-4	-	CSVEGAGNEKLFF
TRBV6-5	13	TRBJ1-1	-	CAIMGTRDTEAFF
TRBV7-2	16	TRBJ1-2	TRBD1	CASSSPRQGAGYGYTF
TRBV5-1	16	TRBJ1-4	TRBD1	CASSLTGGVTNEKLFF
TRBV6-4	12	TRBJ2-7	-	CASSAATAVEYF
TRBV12-3/TRBV12-4	11	TRBJ2-3	-	CASALGTSLYF
TRBV12-3/TRBV12-4	13	TRBJ2-4	-	CASREKSKNIQYF
TRBV6-5	15	TRBJ2-5	TRBD2	CASSLASGDQETQYF
TRBV2	14	TRBJ2-7	TRBD2	CASRTGTSGNPPNF
TRBV2	13	TRBJ1-5	TRBD1	CASRAGGSRPQHF
TRBV7-9	13	TRBJ1-6	-	CASSSQARSPLHF